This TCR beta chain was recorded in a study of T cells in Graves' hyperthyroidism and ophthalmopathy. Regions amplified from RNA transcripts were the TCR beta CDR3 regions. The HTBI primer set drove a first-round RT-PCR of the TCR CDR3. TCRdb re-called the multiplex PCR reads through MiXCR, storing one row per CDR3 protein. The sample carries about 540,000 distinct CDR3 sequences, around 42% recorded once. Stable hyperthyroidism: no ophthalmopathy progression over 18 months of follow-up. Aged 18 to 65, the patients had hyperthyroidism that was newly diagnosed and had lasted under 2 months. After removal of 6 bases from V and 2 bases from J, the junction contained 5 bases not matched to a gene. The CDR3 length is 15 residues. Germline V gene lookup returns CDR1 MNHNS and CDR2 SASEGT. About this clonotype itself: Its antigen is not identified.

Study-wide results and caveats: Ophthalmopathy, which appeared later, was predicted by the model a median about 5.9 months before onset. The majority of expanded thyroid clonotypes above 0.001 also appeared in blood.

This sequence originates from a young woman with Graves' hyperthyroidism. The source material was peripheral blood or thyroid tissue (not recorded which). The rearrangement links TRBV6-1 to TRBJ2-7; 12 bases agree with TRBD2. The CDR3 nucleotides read TGTGCCAGCAGAGTACTAGCGGGAGGCGCCTACGAGCAGTACTTC. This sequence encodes CASRVLAGGAYEQYF.